Listed here is a single T cell receptor (beta chain). Its cognate antigen is unknown. Clones were sequenced by immunoSEQ multiplex PCR, and TCRdb holds only the in-frame ones, with some missing. The profile shows 20,000 to 25,000 clones, 85% to 90% of them singletons. The V gene's germline CDR1 is LNHDA and CDR2 SQIVND (reference sequence). CDR3 size: 13 residues. V was clipped by 9 bases and J by 3 bases; unmatched bases: 6. The data derive from a study of T cells in localized non-small cell lung cancer. Findings of the study overall: Paired adjacent lung recovered a median around 60 of the top 100 tumor clones.

V gene TRBV19 combines with J gene TRBJ1-1, with TRBD1 matching 8 bases. The receptor was derived from a man aged 40-75 years with stage II squamous cell lung carcinoma. Sequenced material: PBMCs, taken before any cancer treatment. The CDR3 DNA follows: TGTGCCAGCGGCCAGGACAGGGACACTGAAGCTTTCTTT. Protein product: CASGQDRDTEAFF.